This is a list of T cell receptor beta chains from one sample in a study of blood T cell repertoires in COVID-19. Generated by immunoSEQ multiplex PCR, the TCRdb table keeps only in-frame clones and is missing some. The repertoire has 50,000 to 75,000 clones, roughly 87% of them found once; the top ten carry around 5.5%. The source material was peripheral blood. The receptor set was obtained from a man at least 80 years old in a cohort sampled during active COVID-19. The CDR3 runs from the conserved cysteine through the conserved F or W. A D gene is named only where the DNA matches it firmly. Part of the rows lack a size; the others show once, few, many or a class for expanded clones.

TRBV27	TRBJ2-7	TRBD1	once	TGTGCCAGCAGTCCGGGACAGATCTCCTACGAGCAGTACTTC	CASSPGQISYEQYF
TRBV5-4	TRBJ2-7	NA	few	TGTGCCAGCAGCTCCCGGTCCTCCTACGAGCAGTACTTC	CASSSRSSYEQYF
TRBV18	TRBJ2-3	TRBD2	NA	TGTGCCAGCTCACCTTTTAGACTAGCGGGGGCGAGCACAGATACGCAGTATTTT	CASSPFRLAGASTDTQYF
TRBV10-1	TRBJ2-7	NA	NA	TGCGCCAGCAGTGAGCACGGTCGGGACGAGCAGTACTTC	CASSEHGRDEQYF
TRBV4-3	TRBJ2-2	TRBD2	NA	TGCGCCAGCAGCCGTGGGGGACTAGCGGGGGATACCGGGGAGCTGTTTTTT	CASSRGGLAGDTGELFF
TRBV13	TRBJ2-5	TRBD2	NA	TGTGCCAGCAGCTTAGGGTTCCGGACTAGCGGGGGAGCCCAAGAGACCCAGTACTTC	CASSLGFRTSGGAQETQYF
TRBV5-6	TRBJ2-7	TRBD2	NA	TGTGCCAGCAGCGGGGGACTAGCGGGAGGGTTCTACGAGCAGTACTTC	CASSGGLAGGFYEQYF
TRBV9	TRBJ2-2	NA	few	TGTGCCAGCAGGCCGAAACCGGGGGAAAGAGGGGAGCTGTTTTTT	CASRPKPGERGELFF
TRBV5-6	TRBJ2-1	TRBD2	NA	TGTGCCTGCGCTAGCGGGAGTTTGGATGAGCAGTTCTTC	CACASGSLDEQFF
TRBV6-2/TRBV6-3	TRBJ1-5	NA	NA	TGTGCCAGCAGTTACAGGGGGAACGGGGGCAATCAGCCCCAGCATTTT	CASSYRGNGGNQPQHF
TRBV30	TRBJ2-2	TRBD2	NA	TGTGCCTGGAGCGTAAAGCGGGGGAACACCGGGGAGCTGTTTTTT	CAWSVKRGNTGELFF
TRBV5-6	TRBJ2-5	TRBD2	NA	TGTGCCAGCAGCTCCGCCCGACGGGCGGGAGGTGATGGGGAGACCCAGTACTTC	CASSSARRAGGDGETQYF
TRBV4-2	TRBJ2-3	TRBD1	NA	TGTGCCAGCAGCCAAGATAGGTTGACAGGGAAGTCAGATACGCAGTATTTT	CASSQDRLTGKSDTQYF
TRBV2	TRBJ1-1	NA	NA	TGTGCCAGCAGTGAGGGGCGGACAAACACTGAAGCTTTCTTT	CASSEGRTNTEAFF
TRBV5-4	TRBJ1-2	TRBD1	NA	TGTGCCAGCAGCTTGTCGACAGGGGGCACTTATGGCTACACCTTC	CASSLSTGGTYGYTF
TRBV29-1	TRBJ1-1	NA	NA	TGCAGCGTTGAAGATCCCGGACAGCGTTTGAACACTGAAGCTTTCTTT	CSVEDPGQRLNTEAFF
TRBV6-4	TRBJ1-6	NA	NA	TGTGCCAGCAGTAAGGGAGTTGGGAATTCACCCCTCCACTTT	CASSKGVGNSPLHF
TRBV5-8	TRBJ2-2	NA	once	TGTGCCAGCAGCTTGAAGGGGCCGAACACCGGGGAGCTGTTTTTT	CASSLKGPNTGELFF
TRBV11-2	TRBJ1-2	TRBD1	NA	TGTGCCAGCAGCTTCGGGACAGAAGGCTACACCTTC	CASSFGTEGYTF
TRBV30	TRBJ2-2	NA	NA	TGTGCCTGGAGTGTATTGGGGCAAAACACCGGGGAGCTGTTTTTT	CAWSVLGQNTGELFF
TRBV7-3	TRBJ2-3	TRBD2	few	TGTGCCAGCAGCTCCGGACTAGCGGGAGGAGCAGATACGCAGTATTTT	CASSSGLAGGADTQYF
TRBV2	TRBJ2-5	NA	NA	TGTGCCAGCAGTGATTTGGGGGCAGGGGAGACCCAGTACTTC	CASSDLGAGETQYF
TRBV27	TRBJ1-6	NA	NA	TGTGCCAGCAGTTTGGGTCCACAGACTAATTCACCCCTCCACTTT	CASSLGPQTNSPLHF
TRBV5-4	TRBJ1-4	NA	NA	TGTGCCAGCAGCTTGACCGGTGCAACTAATGAAAAACTGTTTTTT	CASSLTGATNEKLFF
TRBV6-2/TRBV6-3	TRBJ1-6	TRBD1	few	TGTGCCAGCAGTTACGGGCAGGGGGCCTCACCCCTCCACTTT	CASSYGQGASPLHF
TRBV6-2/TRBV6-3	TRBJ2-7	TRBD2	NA	TGTGCCAGCAGCGATGGACTAGCGGAACAATTGAGCTCCTACGAGCAGTACTTC	CASSDGLAEQLSSYEQYF
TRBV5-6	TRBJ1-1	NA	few	TGTGCCAGCAGCTTGGGTCGGACACCCCTGATGAGTAAGGAAGCTTTCTTT	CASSLGRTPLMSKEAFF
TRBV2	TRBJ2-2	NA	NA	TGTGCCAGCAGTGATATTGGCAGTAACACCGGGGAGCTGTTTTTT	CASSDIGSNTGELFF
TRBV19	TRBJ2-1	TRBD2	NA	TGTGCCAGTAGTAGCGGGAGGGCGGAGGGTGAGCAGTTCTTC	CASSSGRAEGEQFF
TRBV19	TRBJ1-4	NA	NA	TGTGCCAGTAGTATAGGTGGAGACAGGTCTGCAACTAATGAAAAACTGTTTTTT	CASSIGGDRSATNEKLFF
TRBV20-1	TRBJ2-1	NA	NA	TGCAGTGCTAGATCGGGTCATGAGCAGTTCTTC	CSARSGHEQFF
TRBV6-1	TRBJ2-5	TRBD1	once	TGTGCCAGCAGTGAGGGACAGGGGGCGAAGACCCAGTACTTC	CASSEGQGAKTQYF
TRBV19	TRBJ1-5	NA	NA	TGTGCCAGTAGTATGGGCCTAGGGGTTTCGCCCCAGCATTTT	CASSMGLGVSPQHF
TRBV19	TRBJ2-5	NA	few	TGTGCCAGTAGTCCCCAGCGGGCTTCACAAGAGACCCAGTACTTC	CASSPQRASQETQYF
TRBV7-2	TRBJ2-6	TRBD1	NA	TGTGCCAGCAGGCTTACAGGGGCTGGGGCCAACGTCCTGACTTTC	CASRLTGAGANVLTF
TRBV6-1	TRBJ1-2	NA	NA	TGTGCCAGCAGTGAGGAGGGTTATGGCTACACCTTC	CASSEEGYGYTF
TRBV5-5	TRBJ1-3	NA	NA	TGTGCCAGCAGCTTGTCAACAGGCACTGGAAACACCATATATTTT	CASSLSTGTGNTIYF
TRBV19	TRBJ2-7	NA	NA	TGTGCCAGTAGTAGACAGGCAGCCTACGAGCAGTACTTC	CASSRQAAYEQYF
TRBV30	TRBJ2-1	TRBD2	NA	TGTGCCTGGAGTGTCGGGGGGGGAAATGAGCAGTTCTTC	CAWSVGGGNEQFF
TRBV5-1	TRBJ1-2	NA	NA	TGCGCCAGCAGCATGGGCCAACCCGGGAGGTATGGCTACACCTTC	CASSMGQPGRYGYTF
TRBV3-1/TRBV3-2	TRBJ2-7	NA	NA	TGTGCCAGCAGCCAAGTCAGGGCTCCCTACGAGCAGTACTTC	CASSQVRAPYEQYF
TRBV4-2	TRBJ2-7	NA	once	TGTGCCAGCAGCCAACCTGCGGGGATCTACGAGCAGTACTTC	CASSQPAGIYEQYF
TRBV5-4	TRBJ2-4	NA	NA	TGTGCCAGCAGCTTGGCGGACTCTCGAAACATTCAGTACTTC	CASSLADSRNIQYF
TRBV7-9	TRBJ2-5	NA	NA	TGTGCCAGCAGCTTAGGGTTGAGCGGGCCGGACCAAGAGACCCAGTACTTC	CASSLGLSGPDQETQYF
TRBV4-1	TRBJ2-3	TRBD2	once	TGCGCCAGCAGGCCCCTCGGCGGGGGGACAGATACGCAGTATTTT	CASRPLGGGTDTQYF
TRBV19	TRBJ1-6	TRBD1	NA	TGTGCCAGTAGTAGGACAGGGGGAGCCAATAATTCACCCCTCCACTTT	CASSRTGGANNSPLHF
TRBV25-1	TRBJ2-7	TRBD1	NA	TGTGCCAGCAGCAGGCAGGGGGCGTACGAGCAGTACTTC	CASSRQGAYEQYF
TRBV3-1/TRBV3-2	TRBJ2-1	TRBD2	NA	TGTGCCAGCAGCCAAGGCGGGACTAGCGGGGTGGGGAAGCAGTTCTTC	CASSQGGTSGVGKQFF
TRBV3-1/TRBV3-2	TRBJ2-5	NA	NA	TGTGCCAGCAGCCAAACGACTCCCGGCGGGAAAGAGACCCAGTACTTC	CASSQTTPGGKETQYF
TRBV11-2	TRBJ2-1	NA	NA	TGTGCCAGCAGCTCCATGGGGACTTCTGGCAATGAGCAGTTCTTC	CASSSMGTSGNEQFF
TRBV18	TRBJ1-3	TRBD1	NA	TGTGCCAGCTCACCACCGGGACAGGGTCCTGGAAACACCATATATTTT	CASSPPGQGPGNTIYF